The 19 T cell receptor beta chains in this list originate from one sample, sequenced in a study of shared T cell receptors in the human thymus. Libraries were prepared by immunoSEQ multiplex PCR; TCRdb keeps only in-frame clonotypes and omits some of them. In the table there are about 610,000 clones, more than 75% of which are singletons. Another study also made use of these data, one on human thymus T cells.

The sequencing sample was made of thymocytes. Receptors were obtained from a boy under two years old with a congenital heart defect.

As concerns this clone: The germline gene is not matched at one end of the junction; a read error may be the cause. The chain has TRBV4-2 and TRBJ1-2; 7 bases align to TRBD1. The CDR3 length is 15 residues. In germline, CDR1 is LGHNA, CDR2 YNFKEQ. CDR3 nucleotides: TGTGCCAGCAGCTCCCGACCGACAGGGTCCGACGCCTGCGCCTTC. It translates to CASSSRPTGSDACAF.

The chain couples TRBV5-1 to TRBJ2-7; TRBD1 might be the D (5 bases). Germline V CDR1 and CDR2: SGHRS, YFSETQ. V lost 0 bases, J lost 7 bases, and 29 bases lay in between. The CDR3 has 19 residues. The CDR3 loop is CASSLEGNTRHHRSREQYF. Written as DNA, the CDR3 is TGCGCCAGCAGCTTGGAGGGGAACACGCGGCACCACCGGAGCAGGGAGCAGTACTTC. The full variable domain, its missing parts supplied by reference TRBV5-1 and TRBJ2-7, is KAGVTQTPRYLIKTRGQQVTLSCSPISGHRSVSWYQQTPGQGLQFLFEYFSETQRNKGNFPGRFSGRQFSNSRSEMNVSTLELGDSALYLCASSLEGNTRHHRSREQYFGPGTRLTVT.

The V and J genes are TRBV10-3 and TRBJ2-7; TRBD2 might be the D (5 bases). There are 15 residues in the CDR3. Trimming cost V 0 bases and J 6 bases, with 15 bases left between them. Looked up from germline, CDR1 is ENHRY and CDR2 is SYGVKD. The CDR3 loop reads CAISESERGWSEQYF. The CDR3 DNA follows: TGTGCCATCAGTGAGTCGGAACGGGGATGGAGCGAGCAGTACTTC.

This chain links TRBV10-2 with TRBJ1-5; a possible D gene is TRBD1 (6 bases). CDR3 length equals 16 residues. The V and J ends lost 3 bases and 9 bases respectively, with 21 bases between them. The germline V gene has CDR1 WSHSY and CDR2 SAAADI. The CDR3 loop reads CASSEDPGQGNGPQHF. The CDR3 nucleotides are TGCGCCAGCAGTGAAGACCCGGGACAAGGCAATGGGCCCCAGCATTTT.

The chain has TRBV5-8 and TRBJ2-1; 11 nucleotides agree with TRBD2. Germline assignment: CDR1 SGHTS and CDR2 YDEGEE. There are 16 residues in the CDR3. Unmatched junction bases numbered 10, after V lost 4 bases and J lost 7 bases. CDR3 sequence reads: CASSPPTSGVSNEQFF. For the CDR3, the DNA is TGTGCCAGCAGCCCACCGACTAGCGGGGTTAGTAATGAGCAGTTCTTC.

The genes are TRBV2 and TRBJ2-1; D remains unclear. V was trimmed by 11 bases and J by 0 bases, leaving 11 bases between them. Germline lookup yields CDR1 SNHLY and CDR2 FYNNEI. This CDR3 contains 13 residues. The CDR3 reads CAYTESSYNEQFF. The CDR3 DNA is TGTGCCTATACCGAGAGCTCCTACAATGAGCAGTTCTTC.

The chain joins TRBV5-1 to TRBJ2-2; TRBD2 matches at 11 bases. Losses at the gene ends were 0 bases for V and 8 bases for J; bases not matched to a gene: 6. Germline CDR1 reads SGHRS; CDR2 reads YFSETQ. This CDR3 contains 16 residues. Written as DNA, the CDR3 is TGCGCCAGCAGCTTGGGGGGACTAGCGGAGAGGGGGGAGCTGTTTTTT. This translates into CASSLGGLAERGELFF.

The rearrangement uses TRBV18 and TRBJ2-7, with TRBD2 identical over 9 bases. The CDR3 contains 16 residues. The J segment lost 2 bases and the V segment lost 3 bases, leaving 8 bases of the junction unmatched. Germline V gene sequence: CDR1 KGHSH, CDR2 LQKENI. The CDR3 here is CASSPEREREAYEQYF. CDR3 in DNA: TGTGCCAGCTCACCGGAACGGGAGCGGGAGGCCTACGAGCAGTACTTC.

This chain links TRBV6-7 with TRBJ1-1; 9 bases map to TRBD1. TRBV6-7 has ORF status, its function being uncertain. Unmatched junction bases numbered 3, after V lost 6 bases and J lost 10 bases. This CDR3 spans 11 amino acids. The CDR3 spells CASRRQGGAFF. In DNA form, the CDR3 reads TGTGCCAGCAGAAGACAGGGGGGAGCTTTCTTT.

This chain links TRBV18 with TRBJ2-1; no definite D call. The germline gives CDR1 KGHSH, CDR2 LQKENI. This CDR3 has 14 residues. With 4 bases removed from V and 10 bases from J, the gap between germline ends came to 17 bases. CDR3 loop: CASSRLVVAREQFF. Written as DNA, the CDR3 is TGTGCCAGCTCACGGCTAGTAGTGGCCCGGGAGCAGTTCTTC. Using reference TRBV18 and TRBJ2-1 for the parts outside the CDR3, the full variable domain is NAGVMQNPRHLVRRRGQEARLRCSPMKGHSHVYWYRQLPEEGLKFMVYLQKENIIDESGMPKERFSAEFPKEGPSILRIQQVVRGDSAAYFCASSRLVVAREQFFGPGTRLTVL.

The V and J genes are TRBV7-9 and TRBJ2-5, with 8 bases lining up with TRBD2. V lost 5 bases and J lost 3; bases outside the gene matches: 8. CDR1 is SEHNR and CDR2 is FQNEAQ in the germline V gene (reference sequence). The CDR3 length is 15 residues. The chain's CDR3 is CASSPEGREEETQYF. CDR3 bases: TGTGCCAGCAGCCCCGAGGGGCGGGAGGAAGAGACCCAGTACTTC.

The chain recombines TRBV10-3 with TRBJ2-7, with TRBD1 matching over 7 bases. CDR1 is ENHRY and CDR2 is SYGVKD in the germline V gene. V trimming: 10 bases; J trimming: 3 bases; junction bases outside the gene matches: 12. The CDR3 covers 14 residues. The CDR3: CATTTRDRLYEQYF. In DNA form, the CDR3 reads TGTGCCACGACAACTCGGGACAGACTCTACGAGCAGTACTTC.

The chain carries TRBV10-1 and TRBJ2-7, with a tentative D call TRBD2 (6 bases). Germline V gives CDR1 WNHNN, CDR2 SYGVQD (reference sequence). V was clipped by 0 bases and J by 11 bases, with 20 bases between them. This CDR3 contains 15 residues. The CDR3 protein is CASSESRGYSGGEYF. CDR3 coding DNA: TGCGCCAGCAGTGAGTCCCGTGGGTATAGCGGCGGGGAGTACTTC.

The V gene is TRBV4-2, the J gene TRBJ2-7, with D uncertain. This CDR3 comprises 14 residues. Trimming cost V 5 bases and J 1 base, with 12 bases left between them. Per germline, CDR1 LGHNA and CDR2 YNFKEQ. CDR3 in amino acids: CASSSLGASYEQYF. CDR3 nucleotide sequence: TGTGCCAGCAGCTCCCTGGGCGCTTCCTACGAGCAGTACTTC.

The chain has TRBV14 and TRBJ2-1; 12 bases match TRBD2. CDR3 length equals 14 residues. From germline, CDR1 is SGHDN and CDR2 FVKESK. The trim removed 4 bases at V and 9 bases at J, leaving 4 bases unmatched. The CDR3 loop is CASSRLAGGVEQFF. The CDR3 nucleotides are TGTGCCAGCAGCCGGCTAGCGGGAGGGGTTGAGCAGTTCTTC.

The chain links TRBV18 to TRBJ1-5, with D unresolved. V was shortened by 3 bases and J by 2 bases, with 8 bases between the two germline ends. The CDR3 is 14 residues long. Germline lookup yields CDR1 KGHSH and CDR2 LQKENI. The CDR3 DNA reads TGTGCCAGCTCACCTATATCTGGCAATCAGCCCCAGCATTTT. It is translated as CASSPISGNQPQHF.

This sequence joins TRBV6-5 and TRBJ2-3; 12 positions agree with TRBD1. V dropped 8 bases and J dropped 4; count of bases not matched to a gene: 7. The germline CDR1 and CDR2 sequences are MNHEY and SVGAGI. The CDR3 sequence is 15 residues long. Here the CDR3 DNA reads TGTGCCAGCGGAGGGACAGGGGGCTACCCAGATACGCAGTATTTT. This gives the protein CASGGTGGYPDTQYF.

The rearrangement links TRBV28 to TRBJ1-2; TRBD1 aligns across 7 bases. The germline V gene has CDR1 MDHEN and CDR2 SYDVKM. After removal of 6 bases from V and 8 bases from J, the junction contained 18 bases not matched to a gene. The CDR3 runs 16 residues. The CDR3 sequence is CASSTALSGGLLGYTF. DNA for the CDR3: TGTGCCAGCAGCACCGCCCTGTCAGGGGGGTTGTTGGGCTACACCTTC.

This chain connects TRBV9 to TRBJ2-5, with D unresolved. Between the trimmed V and J ends, which lost 0 bases and 1 base, there was a span of 10 bases. From germline, CDR1 is SGDLS and CDR2 YYNGEE. The CDR3 contains 15 residues. This CDR3 reads CASSVGAMGQETQYF. CDR3 bases: TGTGCCAGCAGCGTAGGGGCCATGGGCCAAGAGACCCAGTACTTC. The whole variable domain, remainder taken from reference TRBV9 and TRBJ2-5, is DSGVTQTPKHLITATGQRVTLRCSPRSGDLSVYWYQQSLDQGLQFLIQYYNGEERAKGNILERFSAQQFPDLHSELNLSSLELGDSALYFCASSVGAMGQETQYFGPGTRLLVL.